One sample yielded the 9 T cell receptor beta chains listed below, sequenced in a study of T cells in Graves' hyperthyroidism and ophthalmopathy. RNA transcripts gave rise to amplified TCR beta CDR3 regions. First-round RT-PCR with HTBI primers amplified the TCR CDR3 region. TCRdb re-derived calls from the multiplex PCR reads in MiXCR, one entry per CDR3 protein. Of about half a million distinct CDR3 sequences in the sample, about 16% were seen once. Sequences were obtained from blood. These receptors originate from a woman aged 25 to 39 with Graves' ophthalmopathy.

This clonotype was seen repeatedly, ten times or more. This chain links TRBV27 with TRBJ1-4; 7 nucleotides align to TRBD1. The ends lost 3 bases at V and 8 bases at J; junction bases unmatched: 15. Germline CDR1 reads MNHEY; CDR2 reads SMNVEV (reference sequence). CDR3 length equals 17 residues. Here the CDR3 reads CASSFLPPDRVWEKLFF. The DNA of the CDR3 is TGTGCCAGCAGTTTTCTTCCGCCTGACAGGGTCTGGGAAAAACTGTTTTTT.

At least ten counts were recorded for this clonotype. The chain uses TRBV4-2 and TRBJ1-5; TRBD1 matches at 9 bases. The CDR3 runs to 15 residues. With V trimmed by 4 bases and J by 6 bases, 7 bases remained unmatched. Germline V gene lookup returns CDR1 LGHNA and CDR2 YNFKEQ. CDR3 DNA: TGTGCCAGCAGCCTTACAGGGGGCGGATCTCAGCCCCAGCATTTT. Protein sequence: CASSLTGGGSQPQHF.

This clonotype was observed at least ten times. The CDR3 is CASSFMFGTAREQYF. CDR3 bases: TGTGCCAGCAGTTTTATGTTCGGAACAGCAAGGGAGCAGTACTTC. The chain combines TRBV28 with TRBJ2-7; D ambiguous. Germline loops: CDR1 MDHEN, CDR2 SYDVKM. Trimming removed 3 bases at V and 7 bases at J, with 19 bases between. This CDR3 is built from 15 residues.

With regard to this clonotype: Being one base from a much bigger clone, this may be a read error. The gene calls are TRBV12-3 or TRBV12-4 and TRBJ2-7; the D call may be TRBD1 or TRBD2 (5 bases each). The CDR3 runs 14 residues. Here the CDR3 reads CTSSSGQDPYEQYF. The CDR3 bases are TGTACCAGCAGTTCGGGGCAGGACCCCTACGAGCAGTACTTC.

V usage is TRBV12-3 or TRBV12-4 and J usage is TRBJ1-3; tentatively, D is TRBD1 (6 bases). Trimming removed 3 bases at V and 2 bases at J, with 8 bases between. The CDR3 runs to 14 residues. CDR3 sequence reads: CASSLSGAGNTIYF. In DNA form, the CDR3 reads TGTGCCAGCAGTTTGTCAGGGGCTGGAAACACCATATATTTT.

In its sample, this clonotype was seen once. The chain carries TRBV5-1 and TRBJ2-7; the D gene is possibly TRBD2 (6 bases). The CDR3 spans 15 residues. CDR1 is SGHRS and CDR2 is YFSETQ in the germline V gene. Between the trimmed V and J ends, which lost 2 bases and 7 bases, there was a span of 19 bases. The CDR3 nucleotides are TGCGCCAGCAGCTTCCGGGGGACTGGGGTGTTGGAGCAGTACTTC. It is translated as CASSFRGTGVLEQYF.

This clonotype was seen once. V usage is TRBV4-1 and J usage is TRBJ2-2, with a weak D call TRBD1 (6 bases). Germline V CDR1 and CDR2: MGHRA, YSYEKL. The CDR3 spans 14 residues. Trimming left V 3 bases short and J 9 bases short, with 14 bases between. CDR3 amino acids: CASSHHRDTWELFF. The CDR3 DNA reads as TGCGCCAGCAGCCATCACCGGGACACGTGGGAGCTGTTTTTT.

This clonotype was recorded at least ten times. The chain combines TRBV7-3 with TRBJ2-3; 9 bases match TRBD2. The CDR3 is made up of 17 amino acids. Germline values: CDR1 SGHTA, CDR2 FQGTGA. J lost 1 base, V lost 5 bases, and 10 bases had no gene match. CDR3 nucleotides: TGTGCCAGCAGCCTCGGGGCGGGAGGGCCGGGCACAGATACGCAGTATTTT. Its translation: CASSLGAGGPGTDTQYF.

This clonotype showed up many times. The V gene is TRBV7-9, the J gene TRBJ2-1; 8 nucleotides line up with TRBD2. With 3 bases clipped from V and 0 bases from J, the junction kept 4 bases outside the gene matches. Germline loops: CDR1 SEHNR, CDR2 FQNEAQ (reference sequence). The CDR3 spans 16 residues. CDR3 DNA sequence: TGTGCCAGCAGCTTGCTAGCGGGTCCCTCCTACAATGAGCAGTTCTTC. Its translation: CASSLLAGPSYNEQFF.